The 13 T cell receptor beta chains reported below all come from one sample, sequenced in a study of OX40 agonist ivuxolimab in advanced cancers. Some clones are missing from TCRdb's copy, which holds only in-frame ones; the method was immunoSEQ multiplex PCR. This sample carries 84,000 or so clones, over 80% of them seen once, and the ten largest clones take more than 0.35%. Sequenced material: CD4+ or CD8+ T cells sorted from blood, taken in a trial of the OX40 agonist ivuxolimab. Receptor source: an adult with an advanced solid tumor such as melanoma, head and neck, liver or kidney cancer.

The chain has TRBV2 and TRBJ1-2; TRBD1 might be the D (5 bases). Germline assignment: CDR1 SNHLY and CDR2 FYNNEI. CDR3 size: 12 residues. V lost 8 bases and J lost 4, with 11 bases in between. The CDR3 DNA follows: TGTGCCAGCGGGACCGGCGGCTATGGCTACACCTTC. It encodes CASGTGGYGYTF.

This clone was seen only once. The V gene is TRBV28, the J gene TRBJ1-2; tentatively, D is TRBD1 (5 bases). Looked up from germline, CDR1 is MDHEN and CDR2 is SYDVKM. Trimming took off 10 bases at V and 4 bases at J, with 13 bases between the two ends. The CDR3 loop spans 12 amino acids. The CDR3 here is CATQQVPYGYTF. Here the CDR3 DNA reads TGTGCCACCCAACAGGTCCCCTATGGCTACACCTTC.

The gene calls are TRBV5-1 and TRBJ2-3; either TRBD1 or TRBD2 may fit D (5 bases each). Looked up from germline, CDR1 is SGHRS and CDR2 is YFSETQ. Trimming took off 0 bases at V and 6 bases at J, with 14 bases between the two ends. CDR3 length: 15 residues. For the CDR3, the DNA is TGCGCCAGCAGCTTGGGGGTTCAGGGAGCGGATACGCAGTATTTT. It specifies CASSLGVQGADTQYF. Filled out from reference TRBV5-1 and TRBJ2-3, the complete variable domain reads KAGVTQTPRYLIKTRGQQVTLSCSPISGHRSVSWYQQTPGQGLQFLFEYFSETQRNKGNFPGRFSGRQFSNSRSEMNVSTLELGDSALYLCASSLGVQGADTQYFGPGTRLTVL.

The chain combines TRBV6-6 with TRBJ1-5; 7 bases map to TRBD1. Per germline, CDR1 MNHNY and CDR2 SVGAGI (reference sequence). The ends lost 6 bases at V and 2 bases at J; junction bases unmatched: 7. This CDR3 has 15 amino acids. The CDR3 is CASSRDRVGNQPQHF. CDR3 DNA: TGTGCCAGCAGCCGAGACAGGGTAGGCAATCAGCCCCAGCATTTT.

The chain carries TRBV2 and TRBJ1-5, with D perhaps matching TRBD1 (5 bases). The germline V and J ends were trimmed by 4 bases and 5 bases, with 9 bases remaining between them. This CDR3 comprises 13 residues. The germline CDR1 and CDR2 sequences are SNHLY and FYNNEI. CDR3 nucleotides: TGTGCCAGCAGTGGGTCAGGGTATCAGCCCCAGCATTTT. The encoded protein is CASSGSGYQPQHF.

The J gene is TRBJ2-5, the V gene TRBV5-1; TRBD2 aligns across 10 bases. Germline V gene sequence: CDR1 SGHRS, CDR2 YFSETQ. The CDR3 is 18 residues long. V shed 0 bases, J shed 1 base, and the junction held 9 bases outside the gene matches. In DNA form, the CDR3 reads TGCGCCAGCAGCTTGGCAGCTAGCGGGGGAACGGGCCAAGAGACCCAGTACTTC. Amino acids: CASSLAASGGTGQETQYF. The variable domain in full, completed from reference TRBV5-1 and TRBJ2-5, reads KAGVTQTPRYLIKTRGQQVTLSCSPISGHRSVSWYQQTPGQGLQFLFEYFSETQRNKGNFPGRFSGRQFSNSRSEMNVSTLELGDSALYLCASSLAASGGTGQETQYFGPGTRLLVL.

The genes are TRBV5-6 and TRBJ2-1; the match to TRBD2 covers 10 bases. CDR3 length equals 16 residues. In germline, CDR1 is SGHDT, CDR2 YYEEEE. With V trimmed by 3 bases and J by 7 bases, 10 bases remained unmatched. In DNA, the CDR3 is TGTGCCAGCAGCTCGGAGGGACTAGCGAGAGGGAATGAGCAGTTCTTC. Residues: CASSSEGLARGNEQFF.

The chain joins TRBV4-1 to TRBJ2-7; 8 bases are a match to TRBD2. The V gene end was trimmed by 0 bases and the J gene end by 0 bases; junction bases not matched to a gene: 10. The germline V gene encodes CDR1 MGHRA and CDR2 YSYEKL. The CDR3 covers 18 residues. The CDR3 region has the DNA TGCGCCAGCAGCCAAGAAGGCGAGGAGCGGGGGCTCTCCTACGAGCAGTACTTC. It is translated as CASSQEGEERGLSYEQYF.

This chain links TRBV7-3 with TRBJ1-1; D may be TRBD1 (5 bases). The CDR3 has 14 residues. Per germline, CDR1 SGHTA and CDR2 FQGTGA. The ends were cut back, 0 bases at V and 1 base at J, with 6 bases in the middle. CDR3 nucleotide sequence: TGTGCCAGCAGCTTAACCGGGGGGAACACTGAAGCTTTCTTT. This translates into CASSLTGGNTEAFF.

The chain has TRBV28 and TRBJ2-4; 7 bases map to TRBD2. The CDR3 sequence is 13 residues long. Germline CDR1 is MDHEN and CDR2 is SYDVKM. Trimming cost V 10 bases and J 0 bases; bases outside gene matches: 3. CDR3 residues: CATRGEAKNIQYF. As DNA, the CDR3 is TGTGCCACTCGGGGGGAAGCCAAAAACATTCAGTACTTC.

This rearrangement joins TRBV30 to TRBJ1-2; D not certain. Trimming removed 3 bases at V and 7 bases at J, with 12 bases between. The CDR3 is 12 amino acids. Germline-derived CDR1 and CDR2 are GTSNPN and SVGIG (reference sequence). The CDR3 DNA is TGTGCCTGGAGGGACCAGTGGACTGGCTACACCTTC. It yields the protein CAWRDQWTGYTF.

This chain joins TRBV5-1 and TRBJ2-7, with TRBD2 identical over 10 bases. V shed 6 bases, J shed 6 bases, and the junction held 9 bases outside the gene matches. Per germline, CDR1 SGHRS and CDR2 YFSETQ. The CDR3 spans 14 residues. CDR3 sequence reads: CASTVTSGPGEQYF. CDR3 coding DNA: TGCGCCAGCACCGTGACTAGCGGGCCCGGCGAGCAGTACTTC.

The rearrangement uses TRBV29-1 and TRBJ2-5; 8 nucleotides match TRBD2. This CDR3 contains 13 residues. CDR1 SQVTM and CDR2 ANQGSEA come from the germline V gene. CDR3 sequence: CSTSGSPQETQYF. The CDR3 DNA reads TGCAGTACAAGCGGGAGTCCCCAAGAGACCCAGTACTTC.